Below, 29 T cell receptor beta chains from the same sample are listed, as sequenced in a study of T cell clones after liver transplantation. Here immunoSEQ multiplex PCR was the method, and the copy in TCRdb shows in-frame clones only, minus some. This table has 70,000 to 95,000 clones, less than 85% appearing once. The input for sequencing was CD4+ T cells from blood, taken at the 22-month timepoint. These receptors were obtained from a human patient who received a liver transplant. Some T cells may have originated in the graft donor.

V usage is TRBV7-9 and J usage is TRBJ2-2; 14 nucleotides agree with TRBD2. CDR1 is SEHNR and CDR2 is FQNEAQ in the germline V gene (reference sequence). CDR3 length equals 14 residues. The trim removed 8 bases at V and 5 bases at J, leaving 1 base unmatched. CDR3 in amino acids: CASGLAGGTGELFF. CDR3 sequence (DNA): TGTGCCAGCGGACTAGCGGGAGGAACCGGGGAGCTGTTTTTT. The full variable domain, in which reference TRBV7-9 and TRBJ2-2 provide the parts outside the CDR3, is DTGVSQNPRHKITKRGQNVTFRCDPISEHNRLYWYRQTLGQGPEFLTYFQNEAQLEKSRLLSDRFSAERPKGSFSTLEIQRTEQGDSAMYLCASGLAGGTGELFFGEGSRLTVL.

The rearrangement joins TRBV2 to TRBJ2-5; D is unresolved. There are 12 residues in the CDR3. Germline V CDR1 and CDR2: SNHLY, FYNNEI. V was cut by 3 bases and J by 5 bases, with 7 bases left in between. The CDR3 DNA sequence: TGTGCCAGCAGTGAGGTCCGGGAGACCCAGTACTTC. This sequence encodes CASSEVRETQYF.

V is TRBV19 and J is TRBJ1-5; 7 bases match TRBD1. This CDR3 has 16 residues. V was pared by 7 bases and J by 5 bases, with 14 bases of the junction left unmatched. CDR1 and CDR2 (germline): LNHDA, SQIVND (reference sequence). CDR3 bases: TGTGCCAGTATTAAAACAGGGGAACTTACTTATCAGCCCCAGCATTTT. Encoded protein: CASIKTGELTYQPQHF.

The rearrangement uses TRBV4-1 and TRBJ2-1; D ambiguous. The CDR3 is 16 amino acids. CDR1 is MGHRA and CDR2 is YSYEKL in the germline V gene. The germline V and J ends were trimmed by 6 bases and 4 bases, with 19 bases remaining between them. The CDR3 reads CASSPDRPEGYNEQFF. In DNA form, the CDR3 reads TGCGCCAGCAGTCCGGACCGTCCCGAAGGATACAATGAGCAGTTCTTC.

This clone was observed once. The chain has TRBV7-2 and TRBJ2-7; 8 bases fit TRBD2. The CDR3 is 14 amino acids. CDR1 is SGHTA and CDR2 is FQGNSA in the germline V gene. The junction had 10 bases not matched to a gene; V was cut back by 7 bases and J by 5 bases. CDR3: CASTLTGGPDEQYF. Written as DNA, the CDR3 is TGTGCCAGCACGCTAACGGGGGGGCCGGACGAGCAGTACTTC.

The gene calls are TRBV11-3 and TRBJ1-1; no clear D gene. The germline V gene has CDR1 SGHNT and CDR2 YENEEA. The CDR3 loop spans 13 amino acids. V was shortened by 1 base and J by 1 base, with 4 bases between the two germline ends. As DNA, the CDR3 is TGTGCCAGCAGCTTAGTGGGGAACACTGAAGCTTTCTTT. Encoded protein: CASSLVGNTEAFF.

V usage is TRBV27 and J usage is TRBJ2-3, with TRBD2 matching 9 bases. This CDR3 has 17 amino acids. Per the germline V gene, CDR1 is MNHEY and CDR2 is SMNVEV (reference sequence). Trimming removed 5 bases from V and 3 bases from J; junction bases left unmatched: 12. CDR3 DNA sequence: TGTGCCAGCAGTCCCTTAGGGCGGAGCGGGAGGACAGATACGCAGTATTTT. Amino acid sequence: CASSPLGRSGRTDTQYF.

The chain joins TRBV11-2 to TRBJ2-3; 7 nucleotides align to TRBD2. Germline V gene lookup returns CDR1 SGHAT and CDR2 FQNNGV. V was pared by 5 bases and J by 5 bases, with 10 bases of the junction left unmatched. CDR3 length: 15 amino acids. This CDR3 is CASSPSGREEDTQYF. In nucleotides, the CDR3 is TGTGCCAGCAGCCCTTCCGGCCGGGAGGAAGATACGCAGTATTTT. Based on the CDR3 plus reference TRBV11-2 and TRBJ2-3, the full variable domain is EAGVAQSPRYKIIEKRQSVAFWCNPISGHATLYWYQQILGQGPKLLIQFQNNGVVDDSQLPKDRFSAERLKGVDSTLKIQPAKLEDSAVYLCASSPSGREEDTQYFGPGTRLTVL.

The chain couples TRBV7-2 to TRBJ2-3, with D perhaps matching TRBD1 or TRBD2 (5 bases each). The V end lost 1 base, the J end lost 1 base, and 12 bases lay between the germline ends. This CDR3 has 16 amino acids. The germline V gene has CDR1 SGHTA and CDR2 FQGNSA. DNA of the CDR3: TGTGCCAGCAGCTTAGATGGGGGAGAGGGCACAGATACGCAGTATTTT. Translation gives CASSLDGGEGTDTQYF.

J is TRBJ2-3 and V is TRBV7-2; TRBD2 matches 14 bases. This CDR3 is 18 amino acids long. V lost 5 bases to trimming and J lost 0 bases; unmatched junction nucleotides: 7. CDR1 SGHTA and CDR2 FQGNSA come from the germline V gene. The CDR3 protein is CASSVGTSGSFSTDTQYF. The CDR3 DNA sequence: TGTGCCAGCAGCGTCGGGACTAGCGGGAGTTTTAGCACAGATACGCAGTATTTT.

The rearrangement links TRBV5-1 to TRBJ2-7; TRBD1 matches at 7 bases. V lost 7 bases to trimming and J lost 6 bases; unmatched junction nucleotides: 10. The CDR3 is made up of 13 amino acids. Germline V gene data show CDR1 as SGHRS and CDR2 as YFSETQ. CDR3 sequence (DNA): TGCGCCAGCCAGACAGGGACGAATGGCGAGCAGTACTTC. Amino acid sequence: CASQTGTNGEQYF.

J is TRBJ2-7 and V is TRBV5-4, with TRBD2 as a possible D gene (5 bases). Trimming pared 3 bases from V and 3 bases from J, leaving 13 bases between. The germline CDR1 and CDR2 sequences are SGHNT and YYREEE (reference sequence). This CDR3 has 14 residues. The CDR3 bases are TGTGCCAGCAGCTCCCAGACTGGGAGCTACGAGCAGTACTTC. It specifies CASSSQTGSYEQYF.

V gene TRBV7-9 combines with J gene TRBJ2-7; TRBD1 matches 9 bases. After removal of 5 bases from V and 4 bases from J, the junction contained 6 bases not matched to a gene. CDR3 length: 14 residues. CDR1 SEHNR and CDR2 FQNEAQ come from the germline V gene (reference sequence). The CDR3 DNA follows: TGTGCCAGCAGCCGGGACAGGGAGGCGTACGAGCAGTACTTC. Its protein product is CASSRDREAYEQYF.

The chain joins TRBV18 to TRBJ2-6; D not resolved. The CDR3 has 18 amino acids. V was trimmed by 3 bases and J by 2 bases, leaving 17 bases between them. Germline V gene data show CDR1 as KGHSH and CDR2 as LQKENI. CDR3 sequence reads: CASSPSRERFTGANVLTF. The CDR3 region has the DNA TGTGCCAGCTCACCCTCACGTGAAAGGTTTACTGGGGCCAACGTCCTGACTTTC.

This sequence joins TRBV6-1 and TRBJ2-2; tentatively, D is TRBD1 or TRBD2 (5 bases each). Trimming removed 6 bases from V and 3 bases from J, with 14 bases in between. CDR3 length: 15 residues. Germline V lookup: CDR1 MNHNS, CDR2 SASEGT. Written as DNA, the CDR3 is TGTGCCAGCAGGTCCCGGGACGGGTACACCGGGGAGCTGTTTTTT. Protein sequence: CASRSRDGYTGELFF.

This chain links TRBV5-4 with TRBJ2-3; D may match TRBD1 or TRBD2 (6 bases each). The germline CDR1 and CDR2 sequences are SGHNT and YYREEE (reference sequence). This CDR3 region has 14 residues. Trimming left V 0 bases short and J 3 bases short, with 8 bases between. CDR3 loop: CASSLGGATDTQYF. The CDR3 DNA sequence: TGTGCCAGCAGCTTGGGGGGGGCTACAGATACGCAGTATTTT. The variable domain in full, with the rest retrieved from reference TRBV5-4 and TRBJ2-3, is ETGVTQSPTHLIKTRGQQVTLRCSSQSGHNTVSWYQQALGQGPQFIFQYYREEENGRGNFPPRFSGLQFPNYSSELNVNALELDDSALYLCASSLGGATDTQYFGPGTRLTVL.

Worth noting for this clone: Other DNA sequences in the sample encode the same CDR3. This chain uses TRBV4-3 with TRBJ1-1; 7 nucleotides match TRBD1. The CDR3 consists of 14 residues. The germline V gene encodes CDR1 LGHNA and CDR2 YSLEER. Trimming removed 2 bases from V and 3 bases from J; junction bases left unmatched: 3. This CDR3 is CASSQLTGDTEAFF. The DNA for the CDR3 is TGCGCCAGCAGCCAACTAACAGGGGACACTGAAGCTTTCTTT.

The J gene is TRBJ2-1, the V gene TRBV11-1, with D possibly matching TRBD1 (5 bases). Germline V CDR1 and CDR2: SGHAT, FQDESV (reference sequence). Trimming cost V 5 bases and J 7 bases, with 15 bases left between them. The CDR3 is 14 residues long. CDR3 DNA sequence: TGTGCCAGCAGCCCTAGAGGTCAGGGTAATGAGCAGTTCTTC. Amino acids: CASSPRGQGNEQFF.

V is TRBV6-1 and J is TRBJ2-5, with D perhaps TRBD1 (7 bases). Germline CDR1 reads MNHNS; CDR2 reads SASEGT. V lost 8 bases and J lost 5, with 12 bases in between. CDR3 size: 12 residues. In DNA, the CDR3 is TGTGCCAGCGAGGGGGCGGGGGAGACCCAGTACTTC. Translating gives CASEGAGETQYF.

The chain joins TRBV5-6 to TRBJ2-5; 10 positions agree with TRBD2. V trimming: 4 bases; J trimming: 2 bases; junction bases outside the gene matches: 8. The CDR3 totals 16 residues. Germline lookup yields CDR1 SGHDT and CDR2 YYEEEE. The CDR3 DNA follows: TGTGCCAGCAGCGTATATAGCGGGGGGTGGCAAGAGACCCAGTACTTC. Amino acids: CASSVYSGGWQETQYF.

J is TRBJ1-2 and V is TRBV19; 9 bases line up with TRBD1. Losses at the gene ends were 3 bases for V and 2 bases for J; bases not matched to a gene: 7. This CDR3 spans 16 amino acids. Germline CDR1 LNHDA, CDR2 SQIVND (reference sequence). CDR3 loop: CASSISRDRANYGYTF. In DNA form, the CDR3 reads TGTGCCAGTAGTATTAGTCGGGACAGGGCAAACTATGGCTACACCTTC.

The chain links TRBV19 to TRBJ2-5; 14 bases are shared with TRBD2. This CDR3 region has 16 residues. Trimming cost V 5 bases and J 3 bases; bases outside gene matches: 5. The germline V gene has CDR1 LNHDA and CDR2 SQIVND (reference sequence). Here the CDR3 DNA reads TGTGCCAGTAGTGCGGGGACTAGCGGGAGCAAAGAGACCCAGTACTTC. It specifies CASSAGTSGSKETQYF.

The chain is built from TRBV5-1 and TRBJ2-2, with TRBD2 matching 8 bases. After removal of 3 bases from V and 0 bases from J, the junction contained 10 bases not matched to a gene. The CDR3 consists of 18 residues. Per germline, CDR1 SGHRS and CDR2 YFSETQ. The CDR3 loop reads CASSSAPLSGANTGELFF. The DNA of the CDR3 is TGCGCCAGCAGCTCCGCGCCTCTTAGCGGGGCGAACACCGGGGAGCTGTTTTTT.

This chain joins TRBV28 and TRBJ1-1; no clear D gene. The V end lost 5 bases, the J end lost 4 bases, and 5 bases lay between the germline ends. Germline V lookup: CDR1 MDHEN, CDR2 SYDVKM. The CDR3 has 11 residues. CDR3 sequence reads: CASSQITEAFF. In nucleotides, the CDR3 is TGTGCCAGCAGTCAGATCACTGAAGCTTTCTTT.

The chain combines TRBV11-2 with TRBJ2-7; 9 bases match TRBD1. The V gene end was trimmed by 8 bases and the J gene end by 3 bases; junction bases not matched to a gene: 11. Germline V gene lookup returns CDR1 SGHAT and CDR2 FQNNGV. CDR3 length equals 15 residues. The CDR3 nucleotides read TGTGCCAGCGGCATGGGGACAGGGTCCTTCTACGAGCAGTACTTC. It translates to CASGMGTGSFYEQYF.

This rearrangement joins TRBV5-1 to TRBJ2-1, with 10 bases aligning to TRBD2. The CDR3 runs to 19 residues. J gave up 8 bases and V 0 bases, and 17 bases lay outside the gene matches. CDR1 and CDR2 (germline): SGHRS, YFSETQ. The CDR3 DNA reads TGCGCCAGCAGCTTGGATCCAGCGGGAGGGCCGGGCACGACCCATGAGCAGTTCTTC. Its protein product is CASSLDPAGGPGTTHEQFF.

The gene calls are TRBV9 and TRBJ2-3; 8 nucleotides agree with TRBD2. J gave up 2 bases and V 4 bases, and 9 bases lay outside the gene matches. The germline CDR1 and CDR2 sequences are SGDLS and YYNGEE. This CDR3 has 16 amino acids. The CDR3 sequence: CASSPGAAGATDTQYF. The CDR3 DNA is TGTGCCAGCAGCCCTGGGGCAGCGGGAGCCACAGATACGCAGTATTTT.

V gene TRBV5-1 combines with J gene TRBJ1-2, with unresolved D. The CDR3 spans 15 residues. In germline, CDR1 is SGHRS, CDR2 YFSETQ. V was cut by 5 bases and J by 4 bases, with 18 bases left in between. DNA of the CDR3: TGCGCCAGCAGACGGGGTGAGCGAGCAGGCTATGGCTACACCTTC. Residues: CASRRGERAGYGYTF. The entire variable domain, with the rest obtained from reference TRBV5-1 and TRBJ1-2, is as follows: KAGVTQTPRYLIKTRGQQVTLSCSPISGHRSVSWYQQTPGQGLQFLFEYFSETQRNKGNFPGRFSGRQFSNSRSEMNVSTLELGDSALYLCASRRGERAGYGYTFGSGTRLTVV.

This clone turned up a few times. This chain joins TRBV6-1 and TRBJ1-1; D possibly corresponds to TRBD1 (6 bases). Germline values: CDR1 MNHNS, CDR2 SASEGT. The V end was cut by 5 bases, the J end by 5 bases, with 9 bases between. The CDR3 consists of 12 residues. The CDR3 DNA reads as TGTGCCAGCAGTACAGGGAAGACTGAAGCTTTCTTT. This translates into CASSTGKTEAFF.